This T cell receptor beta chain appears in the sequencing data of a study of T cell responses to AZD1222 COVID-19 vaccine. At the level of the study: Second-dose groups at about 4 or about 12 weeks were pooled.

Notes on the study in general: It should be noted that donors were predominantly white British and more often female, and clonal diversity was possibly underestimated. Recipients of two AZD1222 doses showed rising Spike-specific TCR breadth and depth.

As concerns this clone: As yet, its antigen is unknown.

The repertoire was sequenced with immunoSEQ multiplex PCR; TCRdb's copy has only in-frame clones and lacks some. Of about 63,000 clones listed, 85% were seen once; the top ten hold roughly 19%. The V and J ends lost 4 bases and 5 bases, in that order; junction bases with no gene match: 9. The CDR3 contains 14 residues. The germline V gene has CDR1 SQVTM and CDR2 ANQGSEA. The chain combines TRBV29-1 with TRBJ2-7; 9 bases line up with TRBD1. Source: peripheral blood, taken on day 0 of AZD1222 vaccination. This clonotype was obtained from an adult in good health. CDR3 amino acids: CSVVRGQGMDEQYF. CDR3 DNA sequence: TGCAGCGTTGTAAGGGGACAGGGAATGGACGAGCAGTACTTC.